Listed below are T cell receptor beta chains from one sample, sequenced in a study of identical twins. Each CDR3 protein is one row after TCRdb ran MiXCR on the 5' RACE reads. Of 400,000 to 600,000 distinct CDR3 sequences listed, about a fifth are singletons. The same sample was also studied in work on yellow fever vaccine responses in identical twins.

Source material: CD4+ T cells sorted from blood. Receptors originate from a woman younger than 30 in good health. Both conserved end residues are part of each CDR3. Each record gives: D gene, V gene, clone size, J gene, CDR3 DNA, CDR3 protein. A D gene is named only where the DNA matches it firmly. Clone size is not always given. Where it is, it says once, few, many or a class for expanded clones.

d_gene: -; v_gene: TRBV6-1; abundance: once; j_gene: TRBJ2-6; CDR3nt: TGTGCCAGCGCAGGCTCTCACTCCGGGGCCAACGTCCTGACTTTC; CDR3aa: CASAGSHSGANVLTF
d_gene: -; v_gene: TRBV21-1; abundance: -; j_gene: TRBJ2-1; CDR3nt: TGTGCCAGCAGGGGGACTAGCGGGGGGGCAGCCTACAATGAGCAGTTCTTC; CDR3aa: CASRGTSGGAAYNEQFF
d_gene: -; v_gene: TRBV10-3; abundance: few; j_gene: TRBJ2-7; CDR3nt: TGTGCCATCGGATCAGGGACCTACGAGCAGTACTTC; CDR3aa: CAIGSGTYEQYF
d_gene: -; v_gene: TRBV20-1; abundance: few; j_gene: TRBJ2-3; CDR3nt: TGCAGTGCTCCCACCCCATCCGGGCCAGATACGCAGTATTTT; CDR3aa: CSAPTPSGPDTQYF
d_gene: TRBD2; v_gene: TRBV7-8; abundance: -; j_gene: TRBJ2-5; CDR3nt: TGTGCCAGCAGCCCTCCCGTCCTAGCGGGGGGCCGCCAAGAGACCCAGTACTTC; CDR3aa: CASSPPVLAGGRQETQYF
d_gene: TRBD2; v_gene: TRBV10-3; abundance: -; j_gene: TRBJ2-1; CDR3nt: TGTGCCATCAGTGAGCGGGAGGGTGTCAATGAGCAGTTCTTC; CDR3aa: CAISEREGVNEQFF
d_gene: TRBD2; v_gene: TRBV10-3; abundance: -; j_gene: TRBJ2-3; CDR3nt: TGTGCCATCAGTGAGTCGGAATTAGCGGGGAGCACAGATACGCAGTATTTT; CDR3aa: CAISESELAGSTDTQYF
d_gene: -; v_gene: TRBV4-1; abundance: few; j_gene: TRBJ1-2; CDR3nt: TGCGCCAGCAGCCAAGACCCCAAACTGGGGGACTATGGCTACACCTTC; CDR3aa: CASSQDPKLGDYGYTF
d_gene: TRBD2; v_gene: TRBV14; abundance: once; j_gene: TRBJ2-1; CDR3nt: TGTGCCAGCGGCCCCCATAATAGCGGGTATAATGAGCAGTTCTTC; CDR3aa: CASGPHNSGYNEQFF
d_gene: -; v_gene: TRBV2; abundance: few; j_gene: TRBJ1-3; CDR3nt: TGTGCCAGCAGTGTTGAGGGAAACACCATATATTTT; CDR3aa: CASSVEGNTIYF
d_gene: TRBD1; v_gene: TRBV28; abundance: -; j_gene: TRBJ2-1; CDR3nt: TGTGCCAGCACTACAGGGGGAATTTACAATGAGCAGTTCTTC; CDR3aa: CASTTGGIYNEQFF
d_gene: TRBD1; v_gene: TRBV7-2; abundance: -; j_gene: TRBJ2-5; CDR3nt: TGTGCCAGCAGCATTGACAGGGCTGAGACCCAGTACTTC; CDR3aa: CASSIDRAETQYF
d_gene: -; v_gene: TRBV7-9; abundance: few; j_gene: TRBJ2-2; CDR3nt: TGTGCCAGCAGCCCTGCGGAGGGATACACCGGGGAGCTGTTTTTT; CDR3aa: CASSPAEGYTGELFF
d_gene: -; v_gene: TRBV7-9; abundance: -; j_gene: TRBJ1-1; CDR3nt: TGTGCCAGCAATTACAGGGTCCCTGAAGCTTTCTTT; CDR3aa: CASNYRVPEAFF
d_gene: -; v_gene: TRBV6-5; abundance: -; j_gene: TRBJ1-1; CDR3nt: TGTGCCAGCAGTTACTCGGGTGCGTCTACTGAAGCTTTCTTT; CDR3aa: CASSYSGASTEAFF
d_gene: -; v_gene: TRBV5-1; abundance: many; j_gene: TRBJ2-2; CDR3nt: TGCGCCAGCAGCTTAACAGAGAACACCGGGGAGCTGTTTTTT; CDR3aa: CASSLTENTGELFF
d_gene: TRBD1; v_gene: TRBV4-2; abundance: -; j_gene: TRBJ1-1; CDR3nt: TGTGCCAGCAGCGAAGGGGGCACAGGAGTCAGGACTGAAGCTTTCTTT; CDR3aa: CASSEGGTGVRTEAFF
d_gene: -; v_gene: TRBV14; abundance: -; j_gene: TRBJ1-4; CDR3nt: TGTGCCAGCAGCCAGGGTGGTGAAAAACTGTTTTTT; CDR3aa: CASSQGGEKLFF
d_gene: TRBD2; v_gene: TRBV20-1; abundance: few; j_gene: TRBJ2-7; CDR3nt: TGCAGTGCCTCTCTAGCGGGAGTCGAGCAGTACTTC; CDR3aa: CSASLAGVEQYF